These 22 T cell receptor beta chains came from one sample sequenced in a study of shared clonotypes between healthy human individuals. Using immunoSEQ multiplex PCR, the repertoire was profiled, and TCRdb retains in-frame clones only, with some absent. The data show some 2.1 million clones, with 90% to 95% seen just once and 0.13% held by the top ten. Sequencing was done on a sample of naive CD4+ T cells sorted from blood. Subset specified: CD45RA+ positively selected. The receptors shown here come from a man in his late teens or twenties in good health.

This chain links TRBV6-4 with TRBJ1-6; D is unresolved. Germline loops: CDR1 MRHNA, CDR2 SNTAGT. This CDR3 is 16 amino acids long. V was cut by 3 bases and J by 7 bases, with 16 bases left in between. The CDR3 nucleotides are TGTGCCAGCAGTGAAGTGGGAGGAGGGCTCAATTCACCCCTCCACTTT. This sequence encodes CASSEVGGGLNSPLHF.

V gene TRBV5-1 combines with J gene TRBJ2-5; 7 positions match TRBD1. Unmatched junction bases numbered 16, after V lost 4 bases and J lost 7 bases. CDR1 and CDR2 from the germline V gene are SGHRS and YFSETQ. The CDR3 is made up of 16 amino acids. CDR3: CASSEGTAIGSRTQYF. CDR3 in DNA: TGCGCCAGCAGCGAGGGGACAGCGATTGGGTCAAGGACCCAGTACTTC. The full variable domain, with the rest looked up from reference TRBV5-1 and TRBJ2-5, is KAGVTQTPRYLIKTRGQQVTLSCSPISGHRSVSWYQQTPGQGLQFLFEYFSETQRNKGNFPGRFSGRQFSNSRSEMNVSTLELGDSALYLCASSEGTAIGSRTQYFGPGTRLLVL.

The V call is TRBV7-2, the J call TRBJ1-2; no definite D call. CDR3 length: 15 amino acids. Germline V lookup: CDR1 SGHTA, CDR2 FQGNSA. Trimming shortened V by 0 bases and J by 4 bases, and 12 bases separated the two germline ends. CDR3 sequence reads: CASSLAGLGSYGYTF. CDR3 bases: TGTGCCAGCAGCTTAGCAGGGTTGGGTAGCTATGGCTACACCTTC.

The chain carries TRBV6-5 and TRBJ2-2; D is possibly TRBD1 (6 bases). CDR1 and CDR2 (germline): MNHEY, SVGAGI. The CDR3 has 15 amino acids. Trimming pared 6 bases from V and 1 base from J, leaving 12 bases between. The CDR3 DNA is TGTGCCAGCAGGAATACAGGGTTGAACACCGGGGAGCTGTTTTTT. Residues: CASRNTGLNTGELFF.

The gene calls are TRBV29-1 and TRBJ2-5; no definite D call. Germline assignment: CDR1 SQVTM and CDR2 ANQGSEA. CDR3 length: 12 amino acids. The germline V and J ends were trimmed by 3 bases and 7 bases, with 12 bases remaining between them. The DNA of the CDR3 is TGCAGCGTTGATCTGGGCAGGATGACCCAGTACTTC. This codes for CSVDLGRMTQYF.

J is TRBJ1-6 and V is TRBV4-1, with D unresolved. The CDR3 has 16 amino acids. Trimming removed 4 bases from V and 4 bases from J, with 14 bases in between. Germline V gene lookup returns CDR1 MGHRA and CDR2 YSYEKL. CDR3 loop: CASSPWVNPYNSPLHF. The DNA of the CDR3 is TGCGCCAGCAGCCCCTGGGTCAACCCGTATAATTCACCCCTCCACTTT.

The chain uses TRBV7-9 and TRBJ1-4, with no clear D. V was cut by 5 bases and J by 8 bases, with 9 bases left in between. Germline lookup yields CDR1 SEHNR and CDR2 FQNEAQ (reference sequence). The CDR3 has 12 residues. Written as DNA, the CDR3 is TGTGCCAGCAGCGTCCTGTGGGAAAAACTGTTTTTT. Translation gives CASSVLWEKLFF. The full variable domain, its missing parts supplied by reference TRBV7-9 and TRBJ1-4, is DTGVSQNPRHKITKRGQNVTFRCDPISEHNRLYWYRQTLGQGPEFLTYFQNEAQLEKSRLLSDRFSAERPKGSFSTLEIQRTEQGDSAMYLCASSVLWEKLFFGSGTQLSVL.

The chain has TRBV6-6 and TRBJ2-1; tentative D call: TRBD2 (6 bases). CDR3 size: 14 residues. The V and J ends lost 0 bases and 5 bases respectively, with 8 bases between them. Germline lookup yields CDR1 MNHNY and CDR2 SVGAGI (reference sequence). CDR3 loop: CASSYSAGNNEQFF. The CDR3 bases are TGTGCCAGCAGTTACTCTGCGGGAAACAATGAGCAGTTCTTC.

The J gene is TRBJ2-3, the V gene TRBV29-1; 8 bases match TRBD1. V trimming: 8 bases; J trimming: 11 bases; junction bases outside the gene matches: 9. CDR1 and CDR2 (germline): SQVTM, ANQGSEA. The CDR3 spans 11 residues. For the CDR3, the DNA is TGCAGCCCGTACTCCGGGACAGGGCAGTATTTT. Its protein product is CSPYSGTGQYF.

The chain couples TRBV30 to TRBJ1-2, with a weak D call TRBD1 (5 bases). Germline CDR1 GTSNPN, CDR2 SVGIG (reference sequence). The CDR3 has 18 residues. The V end lost 4 bases, the J end lost 2 bases, and 26 bases lay between the germline ends. CDR3 protein: CAWIPKAQGLKTNYGYTF. The CDR3 nucleotides are TGTGCCTGGATCCCCAAGGCCCAGGGACTCAAGACCAACTATGGCTACACCTTC.

The rearrangement links TRBV6-5 to TRBJ2-7, with a tentative D call TRBD2 (6 bases). V was pared by 6 bases and J by 6 bases, with 12 bases between. Per germline, CDR1 MNHEY and CDR2 SVGAGI. The CDR3 is 12 amino acids. The CDR3 spells CASRPVGGEQYF. CDR3 in DNA: TGTGCCAGCAGGCCAGTCGGGGGCGAGCAGTACTTC.

This chain links TRBV7-8 with TRBJ2-5; D possibly corresponds to TRBD2 (5 bases). CDR1 SGHVS and CDR2 FQNEAQ come from the germline V gene. The CDR3 is made up of 14 amino acids. V lost 4 bases, J lost 1 base, and 10 bases lay in between. CDR3 nucleotide sequence: TGTGCCAGCAGCTCAAGGGAGACCCAAGAGACCCAGTACTTC. This sequence encodes CASSSRETQETQYF.

The V and J genes are TRBV5-1 and TRBJ2-2; no definite D call. This CDR3 contains 13 residues. Looked up from germline, CDR1 is SGHRS and CDR2 is YFSETQ. V was cut by 1 base and J by 6 bases, with 7 bases left in between. CDR3 residues: CASSLPTAGELFF. The CDR3 DNA follows: TGCGCCAGCAGCTTGCCGACGGCCGGGGAGCTGTTTTTT.

Points on this clone: Additional DNA sequences in this sample encode the identical CDR3. Here the CDR3 reads CASSGLAGSTDTQYF. The CDR3 region has the DNA TGTGCCAGCAGCGGACTAGCGGGTAGCACAGATACGCAGTATTTT. The chain is built from TRBV2 and TRBJ2-3; 11 bases are shared with TRBD2. V shed 6 bases and J 0 bases; nucleotides not matched to a gene: 2. Germline CDR1 SNHLY, CDR2 FYNNEI. The CDR3 has 15 residues.

Written as DNA, the CDR3 is TGTGCCAGCAGCTTTGGTCAGGAATTCAGTCAAGAGACCCAGTACTTC. It encodes CASSFGQEFSQETQYF. This chain links TRBV5-8 with TRBJ2-5; D call uncertain. This CDR3 has 16 amino acids. Trimming cost V 2 bases and J 2 bases, with 16 bases left between them. Germline values: CDR1 SGHTS, CDR2 YDEGEE.

This clone appeared once. V is TRBV28 and J is TRBJ2-7; D is perhaps TRBD1 (6 bases). Trimming shortened V by 7 bases and J by 5 bases, and 18 bases separated the two germline ends. CDR1 and CDR2 (germline): MDHEN, SYDVKM. This CDR3 contains 14 residues. The CDR3 nucleotides are TGTGCCAGCACGGGACAAAAGTTTGCAAACGAGCAGTACTTC. Its translation: CASTGQKFANEQYF. Based on the CDR3 plus reference TRBV28 and TRBJ2-7, the full variable domain is DVKVTQSSRYLVKRTGEKVFLECVQDMDHENMFWYRQDPGLGLRLIYFSYDVKMKEKGDIPEGYSVSREKKERFSLILESASTNQTSMYLCASTGQKFANEQYFGPGTRLTVT.

As to this clone: Germline is not matched at one junction end, which may reflect a read error. V usage is TRBV6-1 and J usage is TRBJ2-5; 8 nucleotides agree with TRBD1. Germline CDR1 reads MNHNS; CDR2 reads SASEGT. CDR3 size: 17 residues. In nucleotides, the CDR3 is TGTGCCAGCAGTCAAGCTGGGACAGGAAGGCTCCAAGAGACCCAGTACTTC. This encodes CASSQAGTGRLQETQYF.

This clone was seen a single time. This CDR3 is also generated by other DNA sequences in the sample. In nucleotides, the CDR3 is TGCGCCAGCAGCCAAGTCAGTGGGGATACCGGGGAGCTGTTTTTT. Translated, it gives CASSQVSGDTGELFF. The chain uses TRBV4-1 and TRBJ2-2; D is unresolved. CDR1 MGHRA and CDR2 YSYEKL come from the germline V gene. Trimming cost V 1 base and J 5 bases, with 11 bases left between them. The CDR3 has 15 amino acids.

CDR3 nucleotide sequence: TGTGCCAGCAGCAAAGCCTCGGACAGAGGGTACTTC. Translated, it gives CASSKASDRGYF. The chain combines TRBV21-1 with TRBJ2-7; TRBD1 is the table's D call, not checked against the DNA. TRBV21-1 is a listed pseudogene. The CDR3 loop spans 12 amino acids.

The chain uses TRBV6-5 and TRBJ1-2; 7 nucleotides line up with TRBD1. Germline assignment: CDR1 MNHEY and CDR2 SVGAGI. The J segment lost 4 bases and the V segment lost 5 bases, leaving 7 bases of the junction unmatched. The CDR3 has 14 amino acids. In nucleotides, the CDR3 is TGTGCCAGCAGTCCGGGACAGTCTATCTATGGCTACACCTTC. Protein: CASSPGQSIYGYTF.

The chain carries TRBV18 and TRBJ2-2; D call uncertain. The length of the CDR3 is 15 residues. The germline V and J ends were trimmed by 4 bases and 6 bases, with 15 bases remaining between them. CDR1 KGHSH and CDR2 LQKENI come from the germline V gene. CDR3 protein: CASSLSGSSAGELFF. Written as DNA, the CDR3 is TGTGCCAGCTCACTCTCCGGCTCAAGTGCCGGGGAGCTGTTTTTT.

This chain uses TRBV5-1 with TRBJ2-1, with D possibly TRBD2 on 8 matching bases. V shed 4 bases and J shed 4 bases, with 15 bases lying between them. This CDR3 spans 15 amino acids. Germline-derived CDR1 and CDR2 are SGHRS and YFSETQ. Here the CDR3 DNA reads TGCGCCAGCAGCCCCGGGAGGGGGCTATACAATGAGCAGTTCTTC. Translating it yields CASSPGRGLYNEQFF. Based on the CDR3 plus reference TRBV5-1 and TRBJ2-1, the full variable domain is KAGVTQTPRYLIKTRGQQVTLSCSPISGHRSVSWYQQTPGQGLQFLFEYFSETQRNKGNFPGRFSGRQFSNSRSEMNVSTLELGDSALYLCASSPGRGLYNEQFFGPGTRLTVL.